The 21 T cell receptor beta chains below all came from one sample that was sequenced in a study of T cell changes during pregnancy in multiple sclerosis. Sequencing was performed with immunoSEQ multiplex PCR; in TCRdb, only in-frame clones are kept and a portion is missing. This sample has approximately 58,000 clones; around 92% occur once, and the top ten carry around 0.16%. This material consisted of CD4+ T cells from peripheral blood mononuclear cells, taken after pregnancy. The receptors derive from a female donor in good health, enrolled as a control in a pregnancy study.

The chain has TRBV6-5 and TRBJ2-7; TRBD1 matches at 8 bases. V trimming: 7 bases; J trimming: 2 bases; junction bases outside the gene matches: 10. Looked up from germline, CDR1 is MNHEY and CDR2 is SVGAGI. The CDR3 extends over 15 amino acids. CDR3 in amino acids: CASISMVGQAYEQYF. The CDR3, as DNA: TGTGCCAGCATAAGCATGGTGGGACAGGCCTACGAGCAGTACTTC.

This chain uses TRBV6-5 with TRBJ2-3, with D possibly matching TRBD2 (6 bases). In germline, CDR1 is MNHEY, CDR2 SVGAGI. The ends were cut back, 0 bases at V and 8 bases at J, with 12 bases in the middle. This CDR3 contains 14 residues. The DNA for the CDR3 is TGTGCCAGCAGTTACTCTACTAGCTCCCCTACGCAGTATTTT. Its protein is CASSYSTSSPTQYF.

The J gene is TRBJ1-2, the V gene TRBV7-8, with D unresolved. The CDR3 runs 11 residues. V was pared by 4 bases and J by 7 bases, with 7 bases between. Germline-derived CDR1 and CDR2 are SGHVS and FQNEAQ. This CDR3 reads CASSSSPGYTF. Here the CDR3 DNA reads TGTGCCAGCAGCTCCTCCCCTGGCTACACCTTC. Combining the CDR3 with reference TRBV7-8 and TRBJ1-2 gives the whole variable domain GAGVSQSPRYKVAKRGQDVALRCDPISGHVSLFWYQQALGQGPEFLTYFQNEAQLDKSGLPSDRFFAERPEGSVSTLKIQRTQQEDSAVYLCASSSSPGYTFGSGTRLTVV.

This chain uses TRBV2 with TRBJ2-1, with TRBD2 matching over 8 bases. The CDR3 loop spans 15 amino acids. Trimming took 4 bases from V and 4 from J; bases not matched to a gene: 6. CDR1 and CDR2 from the germline V gene are SNHLY and FYNNEI. The CDR3 sequence: CASSARTGGYNEQFF. The CDR3 nucleotides read TGTGCCAGCAGTGCGCGGACGGGAGGGTACAATGAGCAGTTCTTC.

The chain employs TRBV2 and TRBJ2-7; 7 positions agree with TRBD1. V trimming: 5 bases; J trimming: 4 bases; junction bases outside the gene matches: 5. The CDR3 sequence is 13 residues long. Germline CDR1 is SNHLY and CDR2 is FYNNEI. The CDR3 nucleotides are TGTGCCAGCAGTTACGACAGGGAATACGAGCAGTACTTC. It codes for CASSYDREYEQYF.

The rearrangement joins TRBV6-5 to TRBJ2-5; 7 nucleotides align to TRBD2. The germline V gene encodes CDR1 MNHEY and CDR2 SVGAGI. CDR3 size: 15 residues. Trimming at V came to 2 bases and at J to 4 bases, leaving 7 bases not matched to a gene. The CDR3, as DNA: TGTGCCAGCAGTTACAGGGCTAGCGGAGGAGAGACCCAGTACTTC. Residues: CASSYRASGGETQYF.

The chain links TRBV7-9 to TRBJ2-5; 10 bases match TRBD1. Germline loops: CDR1 SEHNR, CDR2 FQNEAQ (reference sequence). Germline trimming cut 5 bases from V and 5 bases from J; bases unmatched to any gene: 8. The CDR3 consists of 15 residues. In DNA, the CDR3 is TGTGCCAGCAGCCTCCGACAGGGGGCGAGGGAGACCCAGTACTTC. This sequence encodes CASSLRQGARETQYF.

The rearrangement uses TRBV18 and TRBJ1-1, with a tentative D call TRBD1 (5 bases). CDR3 length: 13 residues. V was shortened by 1 base and J by 6 bases, with 9 bases between the two germline ends. Germline V gene data show CDR1 as KGHSH and CDR2 as LQKENI. CDR3 residues: CASSPLDRAEAFF. In DNA, the CDR3 is TGTGCCAGCTCACCACTAGACAGAGCTGAAGCTTTCTTT.

CDR3 sequence: CASSRMVGPNYEQYF. CDR3 bases: TGTGCCAGCAGCCGAATGGTGGGGCCAAACTACGAGCAGTACTTC. The V gene is TRBV7-2, the J gene TRBJ2-7, with D possibly being TRBD1 (5 bases). V lost 5 bases to trimming and J lost 3 bases, with 17 bases between them. Germline values: CDR1 SGHTA, CDR2 FQGNSA. This CDR3 comprises 15 residues.

Worth noting for this clone: This sample includes further DNA sequences coding for the same CDR3. This chain joins TRBV5-8 and TRBJ1-5; D not certain. The V and J ends lost 4 bases and 0 bases respectively, with 11 bases between them. This CDR3 spans 15 amino acids. Germline assignment: CDR1 SGHTS and CDR2 YDEGEE. The CDR3 region is CASSGESYSNQPQHF. CDR3 DNA sequence: TGTGCCAGCAGCGGTGAGTCCTATAGCAATCAGCCCCAGCATTTT. Drawing the rest from reference TRBV5-8 and TRBJ1-5, the complete variable domain is EAGVTQSPTHLIKTRGQQATLRCSPISGHTSVYWYQQALGLGLQFLLWYDEGEERNRGNFPPRFSGRQFPNYSSELNVNALELEDSALYLCASSGESYSNQPQHFGDGTRLSIL.

The V gene is TRBV28, the J gene TRBJ1-1; D is ambiguous. V was shortened by 5 bases and J by 6 bases, with 7 bases between the two germline ends. This CDR3 is 11 amino acids long. In germline, CDR1 is MDHEN, CDR2 SYDVKM. For the CDR3, the DNA is TGTGCCAGCAGTCGCGGGCCTGAAGCTTTCTTT. It is translated as CASSRGPEAFF.

V usage is TRBV6-6 and J usage is TRBJ1-1; no reliable D call. Trimming removed 0 bases at V and 11 bases at J, with 7 bases between. Per the germline V gene, CDR1 is MNHNY and CDR2 is SVGAGI (reference sequence). There are 11 residues in the CDR3. In DNA, the CDR3 is TGTGCCAGCAGTTACTCGGGCCGTGCTTTCTTT. Translation gives CASSYSGRAFF.

This chain connects TRBV7-2 to TRBJ2-4; D perhaps matches TRBD1 (6 bases). Trimming cost V 5 bases and J 6 bases, with 26 bases left between them. Per the germline V gene, CDR1 is SGHTA and CDR2 is FQGNSA. CDR3 length: 18 residues. The chain's CDR3 is CASSQRVGGGEEGNIQYF. Written as DNA, the CDR3 is TGTGCCAGCAGCCAAAGGGTTGGTGGGGGCGAAGAGGGAAACATTCAGTACTTC.

The gene calls are TRBV2 and TRBJ1-5; no definite D call. CDR3 size: 16 residues. Germline V gene lookup returns CDR1 SNHLY and CDR2 FYNNEI. With 3 bases removed from V and 0 bases from J, the gap between germline ends came to 12 bases. Written as DNA, the CDR3 is TGTGCCAGCAGTGATCCGGCGAGGGATAGCAATCAGCCCCAGCATTTT. The encoded protein is CASSDPARDSNQPQHF.

This clone was counted only a few times. The V gene is TRBV7-2, the J gene TRBJ1-6; no clear D gene. Germline V lookup: CDR1 SGHTA, CDR2 FQGNSA. V was pared by 5 bases and J by 6 bases, with 14 bases between. This CDR3 has 15 amino acids. The CDR3 reads CASSLKTVFNSPLHF. The CDR3 DNA reads as TGTGCCAGCAGCCTTAAAACGGTGTTTAATTCACCCCTCCACTTT.

CDR3 region: CASSLSAGGQYEQYF. The CDR3 bases are TGTGCCAGCAGCTTATCGGCGGGGGGGCAATACGAGCAGTACTTC. This chain links TRBV7-2 with TRBJ2-7; TRBD2 aligns across 9 bases. The CDR3 is 15 residues long. Germline lookup yields CDR1 SGHTA and CDR2 FQGNSA. Trimming removed 2 bases from V and 4 bases from J; junction bases left unmatched: 6. Based on the CDR3 plus reference TRBV7-2 and TRBJ2-7, the full variable domain is GAGVSQSPSNKVTEKGKDVELRCDPISGHTALYWYRQSLGQGLEFLIYFQGNSAPDKSGLPSDRFSAERTGGSVSTLTIQRTQQEDSAVYLCASSLSAGGQYEQYFGPGTRLTVT.

V is TRBV7-2 and J is TRBJ2-5, with D hard to call. The V end was cut by 1 base, the J end by 0 bases, with 6 bases between. The CDR3 is 14 amino acids. The germline V gene encodes CDR1 SGHTA and CDR2 FQGNSA. CDR3 nucleotide sequence: TGTGCCAGCAGCTTAGGGGCACACCAAGAGACCCAGTACTTC. Protein sequence: CASSLGAHQETQYF.

In DNA, the CDR3 is TGTGCCAGCAGCCAAGTGGGCAGGAACTATGGCTACACCTTC. Its protein is CASSQVGRNYGYTF. The V and J genes are TRBV14 and TRBJ1-2; D uncertain. Germline CDR1 reads SGHDN; CDR2 reads FVKESK. V shed 1 base and J shed 2 bases, with 8 bases lying between them. This CDR3 has 14 amino acids.

This rearrangement joins TRBV7-2 to TRBJ1-5; 7 bases agree with TRBD1. Germline values: CDR1 SGHTA, CDR2 FQGNSA. Losses at the gene ends were 4 bases for V and 11 bases for J; bases not matched to a gene: 5. This CDR3 contains 12 residues. The CDR3 nucleotides are TGTGCCAGCAGCTCACCGACAGGGTCCCAGCATTTT. It yields the protein CASSSPTGSQHF.

Only a few counts were recorded for this clone. CDR3: CASSSDSWRYGYTF. The CDR3 DNA reads as TGTGCCAGCAGCTCGGACAGTTGGCGCTATGGCTACACCTTC. The V call is TRBV7-9, the J call TRBJ1-2, with a possible D match to TRBD1 (6 bases). This CDR3 comprises 14 residues. The V end was cut by 4 bases, the J end by 4 bases, with 13 bases between. The germline V gene encodes CDR1 SEHNR and CDR2 FQNEAQ (reference sequence).

This clone was detected only once. The chain is built from TRBV21-1 and TRBJ1-2. TRBV21-1 is a pseudogene. The CDR3 runs to 18 residues. The CDR3 DNA reads TGTGCCAGCAGCAAAGGAGGTCTCTGTTCGTCACCTAACTATGGCTACACCTTC. This sequence encodes CASSKGGLCSSPNYGYTF.